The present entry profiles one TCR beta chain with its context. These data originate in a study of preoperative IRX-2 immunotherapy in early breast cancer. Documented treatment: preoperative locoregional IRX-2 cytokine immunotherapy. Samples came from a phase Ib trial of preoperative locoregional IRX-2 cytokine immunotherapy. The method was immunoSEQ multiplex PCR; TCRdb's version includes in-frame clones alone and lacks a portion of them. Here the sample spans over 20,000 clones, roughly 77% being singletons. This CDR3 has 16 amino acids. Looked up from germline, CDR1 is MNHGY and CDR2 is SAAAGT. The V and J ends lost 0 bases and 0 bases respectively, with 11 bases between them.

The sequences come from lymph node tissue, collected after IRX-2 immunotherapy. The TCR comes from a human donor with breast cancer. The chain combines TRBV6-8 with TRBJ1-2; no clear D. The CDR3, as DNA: TGTGCCAGCAGTTACTCGCGCCAGGCTGCTAACTATGGCTACACCTTC. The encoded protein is CASSYSRQAANYGYTF.